A single sample gave rise to the 4 T cell receptor beta chains below, sequenced in a study of T cell responses to AZD1222 COVID-19 vaccine. Here immunoSEQ multiplex PCR was the method, and the copy in TCRdb shows in-frame clones only, minus some. The table lists roughly 120,000 clones, 90% to 95% of them singletons. Here the sequenced sample was peripheral blood, taken on day 0 of AZD1222 vaccination. These receptors all come from an adult in good health.

The V call is TRBV5-5, the J call TRBJ2-7; D gene unclear. The CDR3 spans 15 residues. With 4 bases removed from V and 3 bases from J, the gap between germline ends came to 17 bases. Germline lookup yields CDR1 SGHKS and CDR2 YYEKEE (reference sequence). For the CDR3, the DNA is TGTGCCAGCAGCCCCTGGTGGGGAAACAACTACGAGCAGTACTTC. Amino acid sequence: CASSPWWGNNYEQYF.

The chain links TRBV7-9 to TRBJ2-1; 7 positions match TRBD2. The V segment lost 2 bases and the J segment 6 bases; nucleotides outside the gene matches: 10. There are 16 residues in the CDR3. Germline CDR1 and CDR2: SEHNR and FQNEAQ (reference sequence). CDR3 protein: CASSLSRLAEFNEQFF. CDR3 bases: TGTGCCAGCAGCTTATCAAGGCTAGCGGAATTCAATGAGCAGTTCTTC.

The rearrangement joins TRBV2 to TRBJ1-5, with D maybe TRBD1 (5 bases). The CDR3 contains 16 residues. With 4 bases removed from V and 5 bases from J, the gap between germline ends came to 18 bases. Germline V gene lookup returns CDR1 SNHLY and CDR2 FYNNEI. The CDR3 here is CASSVPVGGTHQPQHF. CDR3 nucleotide sequence: TGTGCCAGCAGTGTACCGGTAGGTGGGACTCATCAGCCCCAGCATTTT. The complete variable domain, with remaining parts taken from reference TRBV2 and TRBJ1-5, reads EPEVTQTPSHQVTQMGQEVILRCVPISNHLYFYWYRQILGQKVEFLVSFYNNEISEKSEIFDDQFSVERPDGSNFTLKIRSTKLEDSAMYFCASSVPVGGTHQPQHFGDGTRLSIL.

V usage is TRBV19 and J usage is TRBJ1-1; tentative D call: TRBD1 (6 bases). V lost 6 bases to trimming and J lost 1 base, with 12 bases between them. This CDR3 has 14 amino acids. Germline CDR1 is LNHDA and CDR2 is SQIVND (reference sequence). CDR3 sequence: CASSPGTQNTEAFF. Written as DNA, the CDR3 is TGTGCCAGTAGCCCCGGGACACAGAACACTGAAGCTTTCTTT.